The sequence of this T cell receptor (beta chain) was determined in a study of shared clonotypes between healthy human individuals. Study results and limitations: What naive subsets generally showed was a larger estimated richness than memory subsets showed.

Of note for this clone: The antigen is undetermined.

CDR3 size: 16 residues. Sequenced by immunoSEQ multiplex PCR; TCRdb stores in-frame clones only, minus some. This sample has around 1.1 million clones, with around three quarters found just once. The specimen was memory CD4+ T cells from PBMCs. Subset defined: CD45RA-negative fraction. This receptor was taken from a man aged 18 to 29 in good health. Some clones in this sample may be carry-over from other donors' samples. V is TRBV21-1 and J is TRBJ2-2; the D call in the table, TRBD1, was not verified against the DNA. TRBV21-1 is classified as a pseudogene. CDR3 coding DNA: TGTGCCAGCAGACCCCACCCCAGGGGGCCCCCCGGGGAGCTGTTTTTT. Its translation is CASRPHPRGPPGELFF.